The clone carrying this T cell receptor (beta chain) has only one observation. Its antigen is undetermined. The repertoire was sequenced with immunoSEQ multiplex PCR; TCRdb's copy has only in-frame clones and lacks some. The sample includes about 200,000 clones, 70% to 90% seen only once; the top ten take 2.9%. This sample was taken from a study of cytomegalovirus exposure and HLA in healthy donors. Study-wide findings and caveats: The study listed roughly 160 cytomegalovirus-associated TCR beta chains. Specific recognition of CMV antigens was confirmed in vitro for a few chains (all CMV-associated). Later, an analysis found that TCR clusters from the first cohort tended to co-occur in the roughly 110 validation repertoires.

Trimming stripped 4 bases from V and 2 bases from J, with 12 bases between. In germline, CDR1 is LNHDA, CDR2 SQIVND (reference sequence). This CDR3 is 15 amino acids long. The donors were members of the approximately 120-subject validation cohort (separate from the approximately 670-subject first cohort). The sequenced material came from PBMCs. The clonotype comes from a woman between 18 and 30 years old in good health and CMV-seronegative. The rearrangement joins TRBV19 to TRBJ1-3, with D maybe TRBD1 (6 bases). The CDR3 sequence: CASSTQGETGNTIYF. CDR3 nucleotide sequence: TGTGCCAGTAGTACACAGGGAGAAACTGGAAACACCATATATTTT.